One sample yielded the 27 T cell receptor beta chains listed below, sequenced in a study of cytomegalovirus exposure and HLA in healthy donors. The study ran its PCR with 60 Vbeta and 13 Jbeta primers. Some clones are missing from TCRdb's copy, which holds only in-frame ones; the method was immunoSEQ multiplex PCR. The sample yields 150,000 to 200,000 clones, roughly 80% seen once. Sequencing was done on a sample of PBMCs. Receptors originate from a man aged 30-40 years in good health and CMV-seronegative.

The rearrangement joins TRBV10-2 to TRBJ2-5; TRBD1 agrees at 11 bases. This CDR3 contains 17 residues. The V and J ends lost 2 bases and 1 base, in that order; junction bases with no gene match: 6. The germline gives CDR1 WSHSY, CDR2 SAAADI. The CDR3 loop reads CASSETLDRGPQETQYF. DNA for the CDR3: TGCGCCAGCAGTGAGACCTTGGACAGGGGGCCCCAAGAGACCCAGTACTTC.

This sequence joins TRBV19 and TRBJ1-1, with D uncertain. CDR3 length: 14 residues. Germline V CDR1 and CDR2: LNHDA, SQIVND (reference sequence). V was cut by 5 bases and J by 1 base, with 11 bases left in between. CDR3 loop: CASSQSTSNTEAFF. The CDR3 nucleotides read TGTGCCAGTAGTCAATCGACTTCGAACACTGAAGCTTTCTTT.

The rearrangement links TRBV7-6 to TRBJ2-7; 9 bases map to TRBD1. J lost 5 bases, V lost 3 bases, and 2 bases had no gene match. Germline V gene data show CDR1 as SGHVS and CDR2 as FNYEAQ. The CDR3 runs to 13 residues. CDR3 DNA sequence: TGTGCCAGCAGCTTGCGACAGGGGGACGAGCAGTACTTC. Amino acids: CASSLRQGDEQYF. The whole variable domain, filled in from reference TRBV7-6 and TRBJ2-7, reads GAGVSQSPRYKVTKRGQDVALRCDPISGHVSLYWYRQALGQGPEFLTYFNYEAQQDKSGLPNDRFSAERPEGSISTLTIQRTEQRDSAMYRCASSLRQGDEQYFGPGTRLTVT.

This clone was detected only once. This chain joins TRBV2 and TRBJ2-3; TRBD2 agrees at 7 bases. The trim removed 6 bases at V and 1 base at J, leaving 7 bases unmatched. The CDR3 is 15 amino acids. Germline assignment: CDR1 SNHLY and CDR2 FYNNEI. For the CDR3, the DNA is TGTGCCAGCAGGCCTCGGAGCGGGGGCACAGATACGCAGTATTTT. Protein sequence: CASRPRSGGTDTQYF.

The V call is TRBV5-1, the J call TRBJ2-1; 14 bases line up with TRBD2. V lost 4 bases and J lost 6; bases outside the gene matches: 6. This CDR3 has 16 residues. CDR1 and CDR2 from the germline V gene are SGHRS and YFSETQ. CDR3 protein: CASSPSGLAGGNEQFF. The CDR3 DNA follows: TGCGCCAGCAGCCCCTCCGGACTAGCGGGAGGCAATGAGCAGTTCTTC.

The V call is TRBV18, the J call TRBJ1-1; D is uncertain. CDR1 and CDR2 (germline): KGHSH, LQKENI. V gave up 3 bases and J gave up 3 bases, with 8 bases separating them. The CDR3 runs to 13 residues. In DNA form, the CDR3 reads TGTGCCAGCTCACCCGCCGGGGACACTGAAGCTTTCTTT. Translating gives CASSPAGDTEAFF.

The chain employs TRBV6-1 and TRBJ2-5; D not certain. The CDR3 loop spans 13 amino acids. Deletions cut 5 bases from V and 1 base from J, with 8 bases between. Germline V gene data show CDR1 as MNHNS and CDR2 as SASEGT. The CDR3: CASSTSPQETQYF. The CDR3 DNA reads as TGTGCCAGCAGTACCAGTCCCCAAGAGACCCAGTACTTC.

The rearrangement joins TRBV7-2 to TRBJ2-5; 12 positions match TRBD2. The V gene end was trimmed by 7 bases and the J gene end by 4 bases; junction bases not matched to a gene: 7. CDR1 is SGHTA and CDR2 is FQGNSA in the germline V gene. The CDR3 has 15 residues. The CDR3 protein is CASTPLAGGLETQYF. DNA of the CDR3: TGTGCCAGCACGCCCCTAGCGGGAGGGCTAGAGACCCAGTACTTC.

This clone has just one count. The J gene is TRBJ1-6, the V gene TRBV5-1; 7 bases match TRBD1. Trimming cost V 3 bases and J 7 bases; bases outside gene matches: 10. In germline, CDR1 is SGHRS, CDR2 YFSETQ. The CDR3 length is 16 residues. The CDR3 nucleotides read TGCGCCAGCAGCTGGGGGACAGCGGACGGCAATTCACCCCTCCACTTT. This encodes CASSWGTADGNSPLHF.

The chain carries TRBV21-1 and TRBJ2-6; the D call in the table, TRBD1, was not verified against the DNA. TRBV21-1 is deemed a pseudogene. This CDR3 spans 12 amino acids. This CDR3 reads CASKQGADVLTF. The CDR3 region has the DNA TGTGCCAGCAAACAAGGGGCCGACGTCCTGACTTTC.

The rearrangement joins TRBV4-2 to TRBJ2-7, with D hard to call. The CDR3 loop spans 13 amino acids. Germline V gene data show CDR1 as LGHNA and CDR2 as YNFKEQ. V was pared by 1 base and J by 3 bases, with 7 bases between. For the CDR3, the DNA is TGTGCCAGCAGCCAAGCCCCCTTCTACGAGCAGTACTTC. It is translated as CASSQAPFYEQYF.

This clone was seen just once. The genes are TRBV5-1 and TRBJ2-7; TRBD1 agrees at 8 bases. Germline assignment: CDR1 SGHRS and CDR2 YFSETQ. The CDR3 contains 13 residues. Trimming removed 6 bases from V and 4 bases from J; junction bases left unmatched: 6. Here the CDR3 DNA reads TGCGCCAGCAACCAGGGGGCGACTTACGAGCAGTACTTC. It is translated as CASNQGATYEQYF. Full variable domain (missing parts from reference TRBV5-1 and TRBJ2-7): KAGVTQTPRYLIKTRGQQVTLSCSPISGHRSVSWYQQTPGQGLQFLFEYFSETQRNKGNFPGRFSGRQFSNSRSEMNVSTLELGDSALYLCASNQGATYEQYFGPGTRLTVT.

This chain connects TRBV7-9 to TRBJ2-1; 10 bases agree with TRBD2. CDR3 length: 16 residues. The germline gives CDR1 SEHNR, CDR2 FQNEAQ (reference sequence). With V trimmed by 1 base and J by 7 bases, 7 bases remained unmatched. In nucleotides, the CDR3 is TGTGCCAGCAGCTTAGAGCTACTAGCGGGGAATAATGAGCAGTTCTTC. Translating it yields CASSLELLAGNNEQFF.

The CDR3 protein is CASSVGLAGGYEQYF. The CDR3 DNA reads as TGTGCCAGCAGTGTTGGACTAGCGGGAGGTTACGAGCAGTACTTC. The V call is TRBV2, the J call TRBJ2-7; 14 bases are shared with TRBD2. Germline lookup yields CDR1 SNHLY and CDR2 FYNNEI. The CDR3 loop spans 15 amino acids. V lost 4 bases to trimming and J lost 4 bases; unmatched junction nucleotides: 3.

The chain has TRBV7-2 and TRBJ2-7; 8 bases are shared with TRBD1. This CDR3 comprises 14 residues. V lost 4 bases and J lost 6; bases outside the gene matches: 8. Germline V gives CDR1 SGHTA, CDR2 FQGNSA. DNA of the CDR3: TGTGCCAGCAGCTCCACCGGCGACAGGGGCGAGCAGTACTTC. It translates to CASSSTGDRGEQYF.

The genes are TRBV15 and TRBJ2-7, with TRBD2 matching over 9 bases. The germline V gene has CDR1 LNHNV and CDR2 YYDKDF (reference sequence). The CDR3 is 14 residues long. Germline trimming cut 5 bases from V and 6 bases from J; bases unmatched to any gene: 8. Written as DNA, the CDR3 is TGTGCCACCAGCGGAGGACTAGCGAGTATCGAGCAGTACTTC. Translating gives CATSGGLASIEQYF.

The CDR3 DNA reads TGTGCCAGCAGTGCTTCGACGAGCGTCTATGGCTACACCTTC. Translated: CASSASTSVYGYTF. The chain couples TRBV6-5 to TRBJ1-2; no firm D call. This CDR3 spans 14 amino acids. With 5 bases removed from V and 4 bases from J, the gap between germline ends came to 14 bases. Germline V gives CDR1 MNHEY, CDR2 SVGAGI.

V gene TRBV5-1 combines with J gene TRBJ1-3; possible D gene TRBD1, 5 bases. This CDR3 has 13 amino acids. V was shortened by 5 bases and J by 2 bases, with 8 bases between the two germline ends. From germline, CDR1 is SGHRS and CDR2 YFSETQ. The CDR3 DNA sequence: TGCGCCAGCAGGGGGGGACCTGGAAACACCATATATTTT. This gives the protein CASRGGPGNTIYF.

The rearrangement links TRBV6-5 to TRBJ1-6, with D tentatively TRBD1 (5 bases). V shed 2 bases and J shed 5 bases, with 10 bases lying between them. There are 15 residues in the CDR3. The germline V gene encodes CDR1 MNHEY and CDR2 SVGAGI. For the CDR3, the DNA is TGTGCCAGCAGTTACGGGGCATCGAATAATTCACCCCTCCACTTT. Protein: CASSYGASNNSPLHF.

The chain couples TRBV11-2 to TRBJ2-7; the D is unclear. The V end lost 2 bases, the J end lost 4 bases, and 12 bases lay between the germline ends. Germline CDR1 SGHAT, CDR2 FQNNGV. The CDR3 covers 14 residues. The CDR3 nucleotides are TGTGCCAGCAGCTTATCTTCGGTGTGGTACGAGCAGTACTTC. This gives the protein CASSLSSVWYEQYF.

This clone is a singleton in its sample. The rearrangement links TRBV5-1 to TRBJ1-6; 11 bases map to TRBD1. The CDR3 contains 17 residues. Trimming at V came to 4 bases and at J to 10 bases, leaving 13 bases not matched to a gene. Germline CDR1 reads SGHRS; CDR2 reads YFSETQ. The CDR3, as DNA: TGCGCCAGCAGCAGCCCCTCTGGACAGGGGGCAGGGTCACCCCTCCACTTT. Its translation is CASSSPSGQGAGSPLHF.

V and J are TRBV14 and TRBJ1-2; 8 nucleotides agree with TRBD1. The V gene's germline CDR1 is SGHDN and CDR2 FVKESK. After removal of 1 base from V and 0 bases from J, the junction contained 4 bases not matched to a gene. This CDR3 is 16 amino acids long. The CDR3: CASSQGGTGTNYGYTF. The DNA of the CDR3 is TGTGCCAGCAGCCAAGGGGGGACAGGAACTAACTATGGCTACACCTTC. The variable domain in full, completed from reference TRBV14 and TRBJ1-2, reads EAGVTQFPSHSVIEKGQTVTLRCDPISGHDNLYWYRRVMGKEIKFLLHFVKESKQDESGMPNNRFLAERTGGTYSTLKVQPAELEDSGVYFCASSQGGTGTNYGYTFGSGTRLTVV.

V and J are TRBV27 and TRBJ2-7; the D is unclear. From germline, CDR1 is MNHEY and CDR2 SMNVEV (reference sequence). This CDR3 is built from 15 residues. V was pared by 6 bases and J by 3 bases, with 18 bases between. The CDR3 coding sequence is TGTGCCAGCAGCAACTACGCGGATGCGATCTACGAGCAGTACTTC. Amino acids: CASSNYADAIYEQYF.

The chain links TRBV7-9 to TRBJ1-2, with D tentatively TRBD1 (6 bases). The V gene's germline CDR1 is SEHNR and CDR2 FQNEAQ (reference sequence). V was pared by 1 base and J by 11 bases, with 11 bases between. This CDR3 region has 12 residues. CDR3 sequence reads: CASSLDRVPYTF. In DNA, the CDR3 is TGTGCCAGCAGCTTAGACAGGGTTCCGTACACCTTC. Together with reference TRBV7-9 and TRBJ1-2, the CDR3 gives the full variable domain: DTGVSQNPRHKITKRGQNVTFRCDPISEHNRLYWYRQTLGQGPEFLTYFQNEAQLEKSRLLSDRFSAERPKGSFSTLEIQRTEQGDSAMYLCASSLDRVPYTFGSGTRLTVV.

Only one count was recorded for this clone. This sequence joins TRBV28 and TRBJ2-7; D is uncertain. The ends were cut back, 2 bases at V and 0 bases at J, with 8 bases in the middle. CDR3 length equals 14 residues. Germline V gene lookup returns CDR1 MDHEN and CDR2 SYDVKM. CDR3 sequence reads: CASSLPQASYEQYF. The DNA for the CDR3 is TGTGCCAGCAGTTTACCCCAGGCCTCCTACGAGCAGTACTTC.

The chain uses TRBV28 and TRBJ2-7, with TRBD2 as a possible D gene (5 bases). Germline V CDR1 and CDR2: MDHEN, SYDVKM. The CDR3 is made up of 12 amino acids. V dropped 4 bases and J dropped 5 bases, with 9 bases sitting between them. Here the CDR3 DNA reads TGTGCCAGCAGTTATCCCGGGGACGAGCAGTACTTC. Protein product: CASSYPGDEQYF.

The CDR3 here is CASSSGGTLSEQFF. The CDR3 nucleotides read TGCGCCAGCAGCTCAGGTGGGACACTCAGTGAGCAGTTCTTC. V gene TRBV5-1 combines with J gene TRBJ2-1; D may be TRBD1 (6 bases). V dropped 3 bases and J dropped 9 bases, with 16 bases sitting between them. The CDR3 has 14 amino acids. The germline gives CDR1 SGHRS, CDR2 YFSETQ.